The 18 T cell receptor beta chains in this list originate from one sample, sequenced in a study of T cells in Graves' hyperthyroidism and ophthalmopathy. It was RNA transcripts that yielded the amplified TCR beta CDR3 regions. Carried out on the TCR CDR3, a first-round RT-PCR used the HTBI primer set. TCRdb reprocessed the multiplex PCR reads via MiXCR and lists one record per CDR3 protein. The data show about 360,000 distinct CDR3 sequences, 15% to 17% seen once. Sequences were obtained from blood. These receptors were obtained from a woman aged 18-29 years with Graves' hyperthyroidism that later progressed to Graves' ophthalmopathy.

The CDR3 protein is CASSLRGGRGSDTQYF. The CDR3 DNA is TGTGCCAGCAGTTTACGGGGGGGCCGTGGGTCGGATACGCAGTATTTT. The chain is built from TRBV27 and TRBJ2-3; the match to TRBD2 covers 8 bases. There are 16 residues in the CDR3. Germline CDR1 and CDR2: MNHEY and SMNVEV (reference sequence). The V and J ends lost 2 bases and 6 bases, in that order; junction bases with no gene match: 10.

CDR3 in DNA: TGTGCCAGCAGGGAACCCCCCTCACCAGGCGGTGAGCAGTTCTTC. Translating it yields CASREPPSPGGEQFF. The chain has TRBV6-1 and TRBJ2-1; no definite D call. Germline CDR1 MNHNS, CDR2 SASEGT. There are 15 residues in the CDR3. V was shortened by 6 bases and J by 9 bases, with 21 bases between the two germline ends.

The rearrangement joins TRBV5-1 to TRBJ2-7; D gene unclear. CDR1 and CDR2 from the germline V gene are SGHRS and YFSETQ. This CDR3 has 16 residues. Between the trimmed V and J ends, which lost 1 base and 6 bases, there was a span of 20 bases. As DNA, the CDR3 is TGCGCCAGCAGCTTGTCAACCTCAGACCTTGGCGGCGAGCAGTACTTC. Its protein product is CASSLSTSDLGGEQYF.

This clonotype has at least ten counts. The rearrangement links TRBV3-1 to TRBJ2-5; D possibly corresponds to TRBD2 (6 bases). V lost 0 bases to trimming and J lost 5 bases, with 13 bases between them. Germline CDR1 reads LGHDT; CDR2 reads YNNKEL (reference sequence). This CDR3 is 15 amino acids long. Here the CDR3 DNA reads TGTGCCAGCAGCCAAGATTTATATCGGGGGGAGACCCAGTACTTC. Protein sequence: CASSQDLYRGETQYF.

This clonotype was picked up many times. The rearrangement uses TRBV7-9 and TRBJ2-7, with D unresolved. From germline, CDR1 is SEHNR and CDR2 FQNEAQ (reference sequence). Trimming left V 4 bases short and J 2 bases short, with 6 bases between. CDR3 length: 12 amino acids. CDR3 sequence: CASSSRTYEQYF. CDR3 DNA sequence: TGTGCCAGCAGCTCCCGGACCTACGAGCAGTACTTC.

This clonotype appeared many times. The chain recombines TRBV4-2 with TRBJ2-1; the match to TRBD2 covers 11 bases. The germline V gene encodes CDR1 LGHNA and CDR2 YNFKEQ. V lost 1 base and J lost 4; bases outside the gene matches: 3. This CDR3 is 16 amino acids long. The chain's CDR3 is CASSQVTSGAYNEQFF. CDR3 sequence (DNA): TGTGCCAGCAGCCAAGTGACTAGCGGGGCATACAATGAGCAGTTCTTC.

This rearrangement joins TRBV20-1 to TRBJ1-6, with a possible D match to TRBD1 (5 bases). This CDR3 region has 15 residues. Germline CDR1 reads DFQATT; CDR2 reads SNEGSKA (reference sequence). Trimming left V 3 bases short and J 0 bases short, with 9 bases between. The chain's CDR3 is CSASEGSSYNSPLHF. CDR3 coding DNA: TGCAGTGCTAGCGAGGGGAGCTCCTATAATTCACCCCTCCACTTT.

The CDR3 nucleotides are TGCGCCAGCAGCATCCCATACCAAGAGACCCAGTACTTC. This translates into CASSIPYQETQYF. V gene TRBV5-1 combines with J gene TRBJ2-5, with D unclear. Trimming pared 4 bases from V and 0 bases from J, leaving 7 bases between. Per germline, CDR1 SGHRS and CDR2 YFSETQ. The CDR3 is 13 amino acids.

The chain carries TRBV20-1 and TRBJ2-3, with 11 positions matching TRBD2. This CDR3 spans 14 amino acids. Trimming took 8 bases from V and 2 from J; bases not matched to a gene: 6. Germline V gene lookup returns CDR1 DFQATT and CDR2 SNEGSKA (reference sequence). CDR3 DNA sequence: TGCAGTACTGAGGGACTAGCGGTCACAGATACGCAGTATTTT. As protein: CSTEGLAVTDTQYF.

The chain is built from TRBV9 and TRBJ2-2, with a tentative D call TRBD1 (5 bases). Per the germline V gene, CDR1 is SGDLS and CDR2 is YYNGEE. V was pared by 4 bases and J by 6 bases, with 13 bases between. CDR3 length equals 14 residues. This CDR3 is CASSPPVGAGELFF. CDR3 DNA: TGTGCCAGCAGCCCCCCCGTAGGGGCCGGGGAGCTGTTTTTT.

This clonotype was found many times. The chain combines TRBV20-1 with TRBJ1-5; D might be TRBD1 (6 bases). CDR1 is DFQATT, CDR2 SNEGSKA, per germline (reference sequence). The CDR3 has 12 residues. Trimming left V 7 bases short and J 7 bases short, with 14 bases between. CDR3 nucleotides: TGCAGTGGAGGGGGATGGGACCAGCCCCAGCATTTT. Translation: CSGGGWDQPQHF.

This clonotype was counted only a few times. The chain joins TRBV28 to TRBJ2-7, with 7 positions matching TRBD2. In germline, CDR1 is MDHEN, CDR2 SYDVKM. The junction had 4 bases not matched to a gene; V was cut back by 2 bases and J by 3 bases. The CDR3 extends over 14 amino acids. CDR3 sequence reads: CASSLGSSGYEQYF. As DNA, the CDR3 is TGTGCCAGCAGTTTAGGGTCTAGCGGCTACGAGCAGTACTTC.

There are a few counts of this clonotype. The gene calls are TRBV5-6 and TRBJ2-7; D may be TRBD2 (5 bases). Deletions cut 0 bases from V and 5 bases from J, with 9 bases between. CDR1 and CDR2 (germline): SGHDT, YYEEEE. The CDR3 is made up of 13 amino acids. This CDR3 is CASSLGLSDEQYF. Here the CDR3 DNA reads TGTGCCAGCAGCTTGGGACTAAGCGACGAGCAGTACTTC.

This clonotype has a count of ten or more. The J gene is TRBJ2-7, the V gene TRBV6-1, with D perhaps TRBD1 (6 bases). Trimming shortened V by 6 bases and J by 0 bases, and 15 bases separated the two germline ends. The CDR3 loop spans 15 amino acids. CDR1 and CDR2 from the germline V gene are MNHNS and SASEGT. CDR3 bases: TGTGCCAGCAGCATTACAGGGACCAGCTCCTACGAGCAGTACTTC. It translates to CASSITGTSSYEQYF.

The CDR3 reads CASSVRGQETQYF. CDR3 in DNA: TGTGCCAGCAGCGTGAGGGGCCAAGAGACCCAGTACTTC. J is TRBJ2-5 and V is TRBV7-6; D may correspond to TRBD1 or TRBD2 (5 bases each). Germline V gene sequence: CDR1 SGHVS, CDR2 FNYEAQ. V gave up 5 bases and J gave up 1 base, with 8 bases separating them. This CDR3 has 13 residues.

The table lists this clonotype with many counts. The J gene is TRBJ2-1, the V gene TRBV2, with TRBD2 matching 8 bases. Trimming cost V 5 bases and J 2 bases; bases outside gene matches: 17. The CDR3 length is 19 residues. Germline V gene sequence: CDR1 SNHLY, CDR2 FYNNEI. In nucleotides, the CDR3 is TGTGCCAGCAGTCCCCAGGGAACGTTAAGCGGGAGAACCTACAATGAGCAGTTCTTC. Protein product: CASSPQGTLSGRTYNEQFF. The variable domain in full, completed from reference TRBV2 and TRBJ2-1, reads EPEVTQTPSHQVTQMGQEVILRCVPISNHLYFYWYRQILGQKVEFLVSFYNNEISEKSEIFDDQFSVERPDGSNFTLKIRSTKLEDSAMYFCASSPQGTLSGRTYNEQFFGPGTRLTVL.

This clonotype was detected ten times or more. The chain joins TRBV30 to TRBJ2-2; D call uncertain. CDR1 and CDR2 from the germline V gene are GTSNPN and SVGIG (reference sequence). This CDR3 has 15 residues. Trimming removed 3 bases at V and 2 bases at J, with 13 bases between. The CDR3 loop is CAWRQLSLNTGELFF. The CDR3 nucleotides read TGTGCCTGGAGACAGCTGAGCCTCAACACCGGGGAGCTGTTTTTT.

This clonotype was seen ten or more times. The CDR3 region has the DNA TGTGCCAGCAGTTACTCTGTCACCTTGTACAATGAGCAGTTCTTC. Protein: CASSYSVTLYNEQFF. V gene TRBV6-2 or TRBV6-3 combines with J gene TRBJ2-1; D gene unclear. Germline-derived CDR1 and CDR2 are MNHEY and SVGEGT. Trimming shortened V by 0 bases and J by 4 bases, and 10 bases separated the two germline ends. This CDR3 contains 15 residues.